This T cell receptor beta chain was sequenced in a study of blood T cell repertoires in COVID-19. Original processing methods: Amplifying reference gene primers gave estimates of nucleated cell counts. Sequencing used immunoSEQ multiplex PCR; TCRdb keeps in-frame clones, though not all of them. V and J calls and clone size are as listed in that table; D and trimming were resolved from the DNA. The sample comprises 200,000 to 250,000 clones, approximately 84% of which are singletons, and around 1.8% rests with the top ten. The table lists this clone with many counts. This CDR3 has 15 amino acids. Trimming cost V 4 bases and J 1 base, with 13 bases left between them. Looked up from germline, CDR1 is WNHNN and CDR2 is SYGVQD (reference sequence).

The clonotype comes from a man in his fifties or sixties who had recovered from COVID-19. The specimen was PBMCs or T cells enriched from blood (not recorded which). The rearrangement uses TRBV10-1 and TRBJ1-1; possible D gene TRBD1, 5 bases. The CDR3 loop is CASSGTGTGNTEAFF. The CDR3 nucleotides read TGCGCCAGCAGTGGCACCGGGACTGGGAACACTGAAGCTTTCTTT.